One T cell receptor beta chain is described in this entry. CDR1 MNHEY and CDR2 SMNVEV come from the germline V gene (reference sequence). This CDR3 is built from 13 residues. V was shortened by 5 bases and J by 7 bases, with 11 bases between the two germline ends. Per the original methods: Amplification from reference gene primers served as the basis for estimated nucleated cell counts. Assay: immunoSEQ multiplex PCR; the TCRdb copy retains only in-frame clones and omits some. V, J and clone size are taken as reported in that table, and D and trimming were inferred from the DNA itself. This table has roughly 100,000 clones, about 90% appearing once. The data are from a study of blood T cell repertoires in COVID-19. Whole-study context: The cDNA or gDNA used as material had been derived from T cells, B-cell-depleted T cells, or PBMCs.

The clonotype was recovered from a human donor in a cohort sampled during active COVID-19. The J gene is TRBJ1-4, the V gene TRBV27, with D possibly being TRBD1 (6 bases). The sequenced sample was peripheral blood. The CDR3 DNA reads as TGTGCCAGCAGTGGGGGCCCGTTTGAAAAACTGTTTTTT. Protein product: CASSGGPFEKLFF.